The 23 T cell receptor beta chains below all came from one sample that was sequenced in a study of cytomegalovirus exposure and HLA in healthy donors. The PCR employed 60 Vbeta primers together with 13 Jbeta primers. TCRdb keeps only in-frame clones here, not all; method: immunoSEQ multiplex PCR. Among roughly 180,000 clones listed, just under 80% were seen once. Sequenced material: PBMCs. These receptors originate from a woman aged 25 to 45 in good health and CMV-seronegative.

Comments on this clone: One end of the junction does not line up with germline, which may come from a read error. V usage is TRBV5-6 and J usage is TRBJ1-2; possible D gene TRBD1, 5 bases. Germline CDR1 SGHDT, CDR2 YYEEEE. This CDR3 spans 11 amino acids. The CDR3 here is CASSRDSSPNF. CDR3 DNA sequence: TGTGCCAGCAGCCGGGACTCATCACCCAACTTC.

The chain employs TRBV4-1 and TRBJ2-7; maybe TRBD2 (5 bases). CDR1 is MGHRA, CDR2 YSYEKL, per germline. The CDR3 contains 15 residues. V lost 1 base to trimming and J lost 0 bases, with 10 bases between them. CDR3 DNA sequence: TGCGCCAGCAGCCAAGGGCTAGCAGTCTCCTACGAGCAGTACTTC. Protein: CASSQGLAVSYEQYF.

The rearrangement uses TRBV5-1 and TRBJ2-1, with 9 positions matching TRBD1. The CDR3 runs to 15 residues. V lost 0 bases to trimming and J lost 7 bases; unmatched junction nucleotides: 5. In germline, CDR1 is SGHRS, CDR2 YFSETQ. The DNA for the CDR3 is TGCGCCAGCAGCTTGGAAGGGACAGGGTTGAATGAGCAGTTCTTC. This translates into CASSLEGTGLNEQFF.

This chain connects TRBV4-2 to TRBJ2-5; TRBD2 matches 11 bases. Germline V CDR1 and CDR2: LGHNA, YNFKEQ. This CDR3 comprises 16 residues. V gave up 1 base and J gave up 0 bases; unmatched junction bases: 1. The CDR3 DNA reads TGTGCCAGCAGCCAAGCTAGCGGGGGGAACCAAGAGACCCAGTACTTC. Protein product: CASSQASGGNQETQYF.

The V gene is TRBV29-1, the J gene TRBJ2-3; TRBD2 might be the D (7 bases). The CDR3 totals 13 residues. V lost 7 bases and J 3 bases, leaving 14 bases between the germline ends. Germline loops: CDR1 SQVTM, CDR2 ANQGSEA. The CDR3 DNA reads TGCAGCGGAGGGGGGGCCGGAACAGATACGCAGTATTTT. As protein: CSGGGAGTDTQYF.

This clone was seen a handful of times. V gene TRBV6-5 combines with J gene TRBJ1-1; D perhaps matches TRBD1 (5 bases). Germline loops: CDR1 MNHEY, CDR2 SVGAGI. Trimming removed 2 bases at V and 3 bases at J, with 10 bases between. The CDR3 covers 14 residues. This chain's CDR3 is CASSYVPGDTEAFF. The CDR3 DNA is TGTGCCAGCAGTTACGTTCCGGGGGACACTGAAGCTTTCTTT.

Concerning this clone itself: The same CDR3 arises from other DNA sequences in this sample as well. The chain employs TRBV6-1 and TRBJ1-1, with D tentatively TRBD1 (5 bases). The V gene's germline CDR1 is MNHNS and CDR2 SASEGT. The CDR3 totals 13 residues. V lost 4 bases and J 1 base, leaving 7 bases between the germline ends. DNA of the CDR3: TGTGCCAGCAGTGGGAGGGGGAACACTGAAGCTTTCTTT. It translates to CASSGRGNTEAFF.

A few counts support this clone. The genes are TRBV29-1 and TRBJ2-7; the D gene is possibly TRBD2 (7 bases). Germline V gene data show CDR1 as SQVTM and CDR2 as ANQGSEA. This CDR3 is built from 15 residues. Trimming pared 4 bases from V and 0 bases from J, leaving 16 bases between. DNA of the CDR3: TGCAGCGTTGGCACGGAGAGGGGGGGCTCCTACGAGCAGTACTTC. The encoded protein is CSVGTERGGSYEQYF.

This clone was observed a few times. The chain recombines TRBV7-9 with TRBJ1-6, with D unclear. V was cut by 6 bases and J by 9 bases, with 9 bases left in between. Germline V gives CDR1 SEHNR, CDR2 FQNEAQ (reference sequence). There are 12 residues in the CDR3. The CDR3 DNA sequence: TGTGCCAGCAGTCCGGGTAGTTCACCCCTCCACTTT. Translated: CASSPGSSPLHF.

This clone was observed a few times. This chain links TRBV6-1 with TRBJ2-5; 8 bases fit TRBD2. The CDR3 runs 15 residues. Per germline, CDR1 MNHNS and CDR2 SASEGT. Germline trimming cut 4 bases from V and 2 bases from J; bases unmatched to any gene: 6. CDR3 coding DNA: TGTGCCAGCAGTGGGCTAGCGGGCCGGCAAGAGACCCAGTACTTC. Translated: CASSGLAGRQETQYF.

The genes are TRBV7-2 and TRBJ2-5; maybe TRBD2 (7 bases). The CDR3 totals 16 residues. Deletions cut 3 bases from V and 4 bases from J, with 18 bases between. In germline, CDR1 is SGHTA, CDR2 FQGNSA. CDR3 residues: CASSFEGGAYTETQYF. The CDR3 DNA follows: TGTGCCAGCAGCTTCGAGGGGGGGGCCTATACAGAGACCCAGTACTTC.

The gene calls are TRBV7-9 and TRBJ2-2; 7 bases align to TRBD1. The CDR3 is 17 residues long. V was pared by 5 bases and J by 4 bases, with 13 bases of the junction left unmatched. Germline CDR1 is SEHNR and CDR2 is FQNEAQ (reference sequence). CDR3 DNA sequence: TGTGCCAGCAGCCTGACAATAACGACAGGGATCACCGGGGAGCTGTTTTTT. It translates to CASSLTITTGITGELFF.

V is TRBV18 and J is TRBJ2-2; 7 bases map to TRBD2. The trim removed 6 bases at V and 14 bases at J, leaving 12 bases unmatched. The germline CDR1 and CDR2 sequences are KGHSH and LQKENI. The CDR3 contains 13 residues. For the CDR3, the DNA is TGTGCCAGCTCCCCTAAAGCGGGGCAGGAACTGTTTTTT. It specifies CASSPKAGQELFF.

This chain links TRBV4-1 with TRBJ1-6, with D hard to call. Germline CDR1 and CDR2: MGHRA and YSYEKL. This CDR3 has 15 residues. Trimming took off 0 bases at V and 7 bases at J, with 10 bases between the two ends. CDR3 region: CASSQDPGQNSPLHF. For the CDR3, the DNA is TGCGCCAGCAGCCAAGATCCAGGTCAAAATTCACCCCTCCACTTT.

The chain couples TRBV9 to TRBJ1-1; D gene ambiguous. CDR1 and CDR2 (germline): SGDLS, YYNGEE. This CDR3 has 13 residues. Trimming shortened V by 4 bases and J by 7 bases, and 14 bases separated the two germline ends. The CDR3: CASSPPRTFEAFF. The CDR3 region has the DNA TGTGCCAGCAGCCCTCCCCGGACTTTTGAAGCTTTCTTT.

This clone was seen just once. J is TRBJ1-1 and V is TRBV19, with D maybe TRBD1 (6 bases). Looked up from germline, CDR1 is LNHDA and CDR2 is SQIVND (reference sequence). The ends were cut back, 6 bases at V and 1 base at J, with 12 bases in the middle. The CDR3 contains 14 residues. Here the CDR3 reads CASRYLDRNTEAFF. CDR3 nucleotides: TGTGCCAGTAGATATTTGGACAGGAACACTGAAGCTTTCTTT.

J is TRBJ2-7 and V is TRBV6-1, with TRBD2 as a possible D gene (6 bases). Germline V gene data show CDR1 as MNHNS and CDR2 as SASEGT. The CDR3 is 16 residues long. Trimming removed 4 bases at V and 0 bases at J, with 16 bases between. DNA of the CDR3: TGTGCCAGCAGTGTCTATGACGGGGGTGGCTCCTACGAGCAGTACTTC. Translated: CASSVYDGGGSYEQYF.

Only one count was recorded for this clone. The chain couples TRBV10-1 to TRBJ2-5; no clear D gene. Trimming shortened V by 0 bases and J by 5 bases, and 10 bases separated the two germline ends. This CDR3 contains 14 residues. Germline CDR1 is WNHNN and CDR2 is SYGVQD (reference sequence). CDR3 in amino acids: CASSESIGVETQYF. The CDR3 DNA reads as TGCGCCAGCAGTGAGTCGATTGGAGTCGAGACCCAGTACTTC.

Notes on this clone: This CDR3 fails to terminate in the conserved phenylalanine or tryptophan, so it likely reflects a read error. The rearrangement joins TRBV25-1 to TRBJ2-7; 8 bases agree with TRBD1. The CDR3 totals 15 residues. Germline V gene sequence: CDR1 MGHDK, CDR2 SYGVNS. V shed 3 bases, J shed 2 bases, and the junction held 6 bases outside the gene matches. CDR3 DNA: TGTGCCAGCAGTGAGTCGGACAGGGACACCTACGAGCAGTACCTC. It specifies CASSESDRDTYEQYL.

The chain joins TRBV6-5 to TRBJ2-7; 9 positions match TRBD1. The CDR3 consists of 16 residues. The germline CDR1 and CDR2 sequences are MNHEY and SVGAGI. V gave up 0 bases and J gave up 4 bases; unmatched junction bases: 7. The CDR3 coding sequence is TGTGCCAGCAGTTACTCTCCCGGGACAGGGAAATACGAGCAGTACTTC. This gives the protein CASSYSPGTGKYEQYF.

The chain links TRBV6-1 to TRBJ1-1; 10 nucleotides match TRBD1. The germline V gene has CDR1 MNHNS and CDR2 SASEGT. The ends lost 3 bases at V and 0 bases at J; junction bases unmatched: 4. This CDR3 is built from 16 residues. CDR3 sequence: CASSEGQGYLNTEAFF. CDR3 sequence (DNA): TGTGCCAGCAGTGAGGGACAGGGGTATTTGAACACTGAAGCTTTCTTT.

This sequence joins TRBV10-3 and TRBJ2-7, with a possible D match to TRBD2 (6 bases). The germline gives CDR1 ENHRY, CDR2 SYGVKD. The CDR3 extends over 14 amino acids. V was cut by 5 bases and J by 2 bases, with 13 bases left in between. CDR3 DNA: TGTGCCATCAGTCTAGCGTCCCCTCCCTACGAGCAGTACTTC. Amino acid sequence: CAISLASPPYEQYF.

The chain recombines TRBV2 with TRBJ1-6; D not resolved. Trimming removed 7 bases at V and 6 bases at J, with 10 bases between. The CDR3 is 13 residues long. CDR1 and CDR2 from the germline V gene are SNHLY and FYNNEI. CDR3 amino acids: CASIADLNSPLHF. The CDR3, as DNA: TGTGCCAGCATAGCGGACCTTAATTCACCCCTCCACTTT.